Listed here are 11 T cell receptor beta chains from one sample, sequenced in a study of shared clonotypes between healthy human individuals. Libraries were prepared by immunoSEQ multiplex PCR; TCRdb keeps only in-frame clonotypes and omits some of them. The sample lists millions of clones; 85% to 95% were seen once. The sample was naive CD4+ T cells from PBMCs. As for subset: CD45RA+ positively selected. The receptors shown here come from a man between 18 and 29 years old in good health. Some clones in this sample may be carry-over from other donors' samples.

Comment on this clone: The same CDR3 arises from other DNA sequences in this sample as well. The chain combines TRBV4-1 with TRBJ2-7; 11 bases are shared with TRBD1. In germline, CDR1 is MGHRA, CDR2 YSYEKL. V shed 3 bases, J shed 2 bases, and the junction held 3 bases outside the gene matches. This CDR3 has 15 residues. Here the CDR3 reads CASSQPGQGAYEQYF. The CDR3 DNA follows: TGCGCCAGCAGCCAGCCGGGACAGGGGGCCTACGAGCAGTACTTC.

This chain uses TRBV9 with TRBJ1-2; D ambiguous. V lost 0 bases and J lost 2, with 14 bases in between. The CDR3 runs 16 residues. The germline V gene encodes CDR1 SGDLS and CDR2 YYNGEE. CDR3 in amino acids: CASSVETWVPNYGYTF. The CDR3 DNA reads TGTGCCAGCAGCGTAGAGACGTGGGTCCCAAACTATGGCTACACCTTC.

The rearrangement uses TRBV29-1 and TRBJ1-5; D is unresolved. V was shortened by 4 bases and J by 0 bases, with 7 bases between the two germline ends. This CDR3 region has 13 residues. In germline, CDR1 is SQVTM, CDR2 ANQGSEA. The DNA of the CDR3 is TGCAGCGTTGTCGACCGTAGCAATCAGCCCCAGCATTTT. It codes for CSVVDRSNQPQHF.

J is TRBJ1-4 and V is TRBV28, with 9 bases aligning to TRBD1. Looked up from germline, CDR1 is MDHEN and CDR2 is SYDVKM. This CDR3 region has 15 residues. J gave up 6 bases and V 4 bases, and 6 bases lay outside the gene matches. DNA of the CDR3: TGTGCCAGCAGTTCACTACAGGGGGCTGATGAAAAACTGTTTTTT. Translation gives CASSSLQGADEKLFF.

V and J are TRBV6-1 and TRBJ1-2, with D perhaps matching TRBD1 (6 bases). CDR3 size: 15 residues. Per germline, CDR1 MNHNS and CDR2 SASEGT. Trimming removed 8 bases at V and 6 bases at J, with 22 bases between. CDR3 region: CASEYQPRGIDGYTF. The CDR3 nucleotides are TGTGCCAGCGAATATCAGCCGAGGGGGATTGATGGCTACACCTTC.

This clone was recorded a few times. The rearrangement joins TRBV19 to TRBJ1-1; D is possibly TRBD1 (6 bases). Deletions cut 11 bases from V and 11 bases from J, with 18 bases between. The CDR3 runs 11 residues. Looked up from germline, CDR1 is LNHDA and CDR2 is SQIVND (reference sequence). CDR3 region: CASSDSRRAFF. CDR3 DNA: TGTGCCTCCTCGGACAGCCGTAGGGCTTTCTTT.

The J gene is TRBJ2-7, the V gene TRBV9, with 8 bases that match TRBD1. This CDR3 contains 13 residues. With V trimmed by 0 bases and J by 6 bases, 2 bases remained unmatched. Germline V gene lookup returns CDR1 SGDLS and CDR2 YYNGEE. The CDR3 loop is CASSVATGGEQYF. CDR3 sequence (DNA): TGTGCCAGCAGCGTAGCAACAGGGGGCGAGCAGTACTTC. Variable domain in full (rest from reference TRBV9 and TRBJ2-7): DSGVTQTPKHLITATGQRVTLRCSPRSGDLSVYWYQQSLDQGLQFLIQYYNGEERAKGNILERFSAQQFPDLHSELNLSSLELGDSALYFCASSVATGGEQYFGPGTRLTVT.

The V and J genes are TRBV28 and TRBJ2-5; TRBD1 matches at 8 bases. The germline gives CDR1 MDHEN, CDR2 SYDVKM. After removal of 8 bases from V and 5 bases from J, the junction contained 13 bases not matched to a gene. This CDR3 region has 15 residues. The CDR3 protein is CASLGGQGPSETQYF. DNA of the CDR3: TGTGCCAGCCTAGGTGGACAGGGTCCCAGTGAGACCCAGTACTTC.

In regard to this clone: The same CDR3 also results from other DNA sequences found in this sample. The V gene is TRBV5-1, the J gene TRBJ1-2; 7 bases map to TRBD1. The CDR3 totals 14 residues. Germline V gene sequence: CDR1 SGHRS, CDR2 YFSETQ. The V segment lost 4 bases and the J segment 0 bases; nucleotides outside the gene matches: 3. The DNA of the CDR3 is TGCGCCAGCAGCCGGGACAGAGCTAACTATGGCTACACCTTC. Protein sequence: CASSRDRANYGYTF.

Comment on this clone: Other DNA sequences within the sample encode an identical CDR3. V gene TRBV30 combines with J gene TRBJ2-2, with D possibly being TRBD1 (5 bases). Trimming pared 2 bases from V and 4 bases from J, leaving 8 bases between. The CDR3 totals 13 residues. Germline V gives CDR1 GTSNPN, CDR2 SVGIG (reference sequence). DNA of the CDR3: TGTGCCTGGAGTCAGGGCGGCACCGGGGAGCTGTTTTTT. Protein sequence: CAWSQGGTGELFF. The entire variable domain, with the rest obtained from reference TRBV30 and TRBJ2-2, is as follows: SQTIHQWPATLVQPVGSPLSLECTVEGTSNPNLYWYRQAAGRGLQLLFYSVGIGQISSEVPQNLSASRPQDRQFILSSKKLLLSDSGFYLCAWSQGGTGELFFGEGSRLTVL.

The CDR3 DNA follows: TGTGCCAGCAGTGAAGCGGGACTAGCGGGAGCTTTTGGTGAGCAGTTCTTC. Translation: CASSEAGLAGAFGEQFF. The chain links TRBV6-1 to TRBJ2-1; 14 nucleotides agree with TRBD2. The CDR3 runs to 17 residues. CDR1 is MNHNS and CDR2 is SASEGT in the germline V gene. The trim removed 0 bases at V and 9 bases at J, leaving 7 bases unmatched.